The 9 T cell receptor beta chains listed next were all sequenced from one sample in a study of long-term antiretroviral therapy in people with HIV. Investigators performed immunoSEQ version v3.0 at survey level. Only in-frame clones appear in the TCRdb table, and some are missing; sequencing was by immunoSEQ multiplex PCR. The data contain about 31,000 clones, 90% of them singletons. The starting material was unsorted PBMCs, obtained 5.2 years after starting antiretroviral therapy. These receptor sequences come from a woman between 40 and 55 years old with HIV.

The V gene is TRBV7-9, the J gene TRBJ2-7; 10 bases match TRBD1. The CDR3 totals 14 residues. From germline, CDR1 is SEHNR and CDR2 FQNEAQ (reference sequence). V was clipped by 7 bases and J by 4 bases; unmatched bases: 7. This chain's CDR3 is CASTPTGGFYEQYF. The CDR3 DNA reads as TGTGCCAGCACCCCGACAGGGGGCTTTTACGAGCAGTACTTC.

The rearrangement uses TRBV5-6 and TRBJ2-5; D uncertain. The CDR3 sequence is 11 residues long. With 3 bases removed from V and 5 bases from J, the gap between germline ends came to 5 bases. CDR1 and CDR2 (germline): SGHDT, YYEEEE. The CDR3 nucleotides read TGTGCCAGCAGCTATACTGAGACCCAGTACTTC. This encodes CASSYTETQYF. Together with reference TRBV5-6 and TRBJ2-5, the CDR3 gives the full variable domain: DAGVTQSPTHLIKTRGQQVTLRCSPKSGHDTVSWYQQALGQGPQFIFQYYEEEERQRGNFPDRFSGHQFPNYSSELNVNALLLGDSALYLCASSYTETQYFGPGTRLLVL.

The chain combines TRBV5-1 with TRBJ1-2, with TRBD1 as a possible D gene (5 bases). The CDR3 is 13 amino acids. Trimming left V 3 bases short and J 4 bases short, with 10 bases between. CDR1 SGHRS and CDR2 YFSETQ come from the germline V gene. For the CDR3, the DNA is TGCGCCAGCAGCTGGGGCTTGAGCTATGGCTACACCTTC. Its protein product is CASSWGLSYGYTF. Based on the CDR3 plus reference TRBV5-1 and TRBJ1-2, the full variable domain is KAGVTQTPRYLIKTRGQQVTLSCSPISGHRSVSWYQQTPGQGLQFLFEYFSETQRNKGNFPGRFSGRQFSNSRSEMNVSTLELGDSALYLCASSWGLSYGYTFGSGTRLTVV.

The chain combines TRBV12-5 with TRBJ2-7; maybe TRBD1 (5 bases). The CDR3 covers 16 residues. Trimming cost V 0 bases and J 4 bases, with 16 bases left between them. Germline V gene lookup returns CDR1 LGHNT and CDR2 FRNRAP. The CDR3 is CASGLVPDPKGYEQYF. In nucleotides, the CDR3 is TGTGCTAGTGGTTTGGTTCCGGACCCCAAGGGGTACGAGCAGTACTTC.

The V call is TRBV5-1, the J call TRBJ2-7; 12 bases align to TRBD1. The CDR3 extends over 15 amino acids. Germline V CDR1 and CDR2: SGHRS, YFSETQ. Germline trimming cut 2 bases from V and 6 bases from J; bases unmatched to any gene: 6. The CDR3 sequence is CASSFFGTGGSEQYF. The CDR3 DNA reads TGCGCCAGCAGCTTTTTCGGGACAGGGGGCTCCGAGCAGTACTTC.

The chain links TRBV10-3 to TRBJ1-2; 9 bases align to TRBD1. Germline-derived CDR1 and CDR2 are ENHRY and SYGVKD. CDR3 length equals 14 residues. The junction had 9 bases not matched to a gene; V was cut back by 7 bases and J by 6 bases. This chain's CDR3 is CAIKPGQGLDGYTF. CDR3 DNA: TGTGCCATCAAACCGGGACAGGGTTTAGATGGCTACACCTTC.

The V gene is TRBV7-9, the J gene TRBJ2-5, with a tentative D call TRBD1 (6 bases). V lost 5 bases and J 2 bases, leaving 12 bases between the germline ends. CDR3 length: 14 amino acids. Germline values: CDR1 SEHNR, CDR2 FQNEAQ (reference sequence). As DNA, the CDR3 is TGTGCCAGCAGCGCACGGACAGTTCAAGAGACCCAGTACTTC. Amino acids: CASSARTVQETQYF.

The chain uses TRBV14 and TRBJ2-1, with 9 bases matching TRBD1. CDR1 and CDR2 (germline): SGHDN, FVKESK. The CDR3 extends over 17 amino acids. Trimming cost V 1 base and J 0 bases; bases outside gene matches: 4. CDR3 sequence reads: CASSQGTGGISYNEQFF. CDR3 in DNA: TGTGCCAGCAGCCAAGGCACAGGGGGCATCTCCTACAATGAGCAGTTCTTC.

In its sample, this clone was seen a few times. The chain links TRBV4-3 to TRBJ2-7; D gene uncertain. Germline CDR1 and CDR2: LGHNA and YSLEER. Trimming stripped 1 base from V and 1 base from J, with 8 bases between. The CDR3 extends over 14 amino acids. This CDR3 reads CASSQGAGSYEQYF. CDR3 nucleotide sequence: TGCGCCAGCAGCCAAGGGGCCGGTTCCTACGAGCAGTACTTC.